The 24 T cell receptor beta chains below were found in one sample sequenced in a study of Ad26.COV2.S vaccination and SARS-CoV-2 variants. Regarding treatment: around 19 received Ad26.COV2.S at low or high dose, single or two shots; 5 received placebo; per-sample allocation not given. Collection of the samples took place on day 63 after the first injection of vaccine or placebo. Sequencing used immunoSEQ multiplex PCR; TCRdb keeps in-frame clones, though not all of them. The sample records around 380,000 clones, approximately 90% being singletons. Sequenced material: peripheral blood, taken in a trial of Ad26.COV2.S vaccine versus placebo. These receptors all come from a person between 18 and 65 years old who received the Ad26.COV2.S COVID-19 vaccine or a placebo.

This clone was detected only a few times. This rearrangement joins TRBV10-1 to TRBJ1-2; D is uncertain. The CDR3 totals 13 residues. Trimming removed 3 bases at V and 4 bases at J, with 9 bases between. Germline V gives CDR1 WNHNN, CDR2 SYGVQD (reference sequence). Here the CDR3 DNA reads TGCGCCAGCAGTGAAGGTTACTCCTATGGCTACACCTTC. Its protein product is CASSEGYSYGYTF.

The rearrangement joins TRBV6-2 or TRBV6-3 to TRBJ2-7; either TRBD1 or TRBD2 may supply D (7 bases each). This CDR3 has 14 residues. The V end lost 2 bases, the J end lost 6 bases, and 14 bases lay between the germline ends. Germline-derived CDR1 and CDR2 are MNHEY and SVGEGT. The CDR3 sequence is CASSYDREGAEQYF. CDR3 nucleotide sequence: TGTGCCAGCAGTTACGACAGGGAGGGAGCCGAGCAGTACTTC.

The V and J genes are TRBV3-1 (or the pseudogene TRBV3-2) and TRBJ1-6; a possible D gene is TRBD1 (6 bases). The germline V gene encodes CDR1 LGHDT and CDR2 YNNKEL (reference sequence). V lost 8 bases and J lost 5, with 16 bases in between. This CDR3 is built from 15 residues. Here the CDR3 DNA reads TGTGCCAGCGCTTCCGGGACACATAATAATTCACCCCTCCACTTT. Encoded protein: CASASGTHNNSPLHF.

The J gene is TRBJ1-2, the V gene TRBV18; D perhaps matches TRBD1 (6 bases). V dropped 0 bases and J dropped 6 bases, with 11 bases sitting between them. CDR3 length equals 14 residues. Germline V CDR1 and CDR2: KGHSH, LQKENI. CDR3 DNA: TGTGCCAGCTCACCACCGGGGGCAGGGGATGGCTACACCTTC. This sequence encodes CASSPPGAGDGYTF. The full variable domain, rest sourced from reference TRBV18 and TRBJ1-2, is NAGVMQNPRHLVRRRGQEARLRCSPMKGHSHVYWYRQLPEEGLKFMVYLQKENIIDESGMPKERFSAEFPKEGPSILRIQQVVRGDSAAYFCASSPPGAGDGYTFGSGTRLTVV.

This clone was seen once. The J gene is TRBJ2-3, the V gene TRBV19, with D possibly matching TRBD2 (5 bases). CDR3 length: 14 residues. Germline CDR1 LNHDA, CDR2 SQIVND (reference sequence). With 3 bases removed from V and 6 bases from J, the gap between germline ends came to 13 bases. The CDR3 is CASSILGSRDTQYF. The CDR3 DNA follows: TGTGCCAGTAGTATCTTGGGGAGTCGGGATACGCAGTATTTT.

V is TRBV5-4 and J is TRBJ1-4; TRBD1 might be the D (6 bases). The CDR3 has 15 residues. Trimming removed 1 base from V and 3 bases from J, with 10 bases in between. From germline, CDR1 is SGHNT and CDR2 YYREEE (reference sequence). The chain's CDR3 is CASSLRAGANEKLFF. For the CDR3, the DNA is TGTGCCAGCAGCTTGAGGGCAGGGGCTAATGAAAAACTGTTTTTT.

V and J are TRBV7-2 and TRBJ1-2; D remains unclear. The CDR3 is 13 amino acids. Germline CDR1 SGHTA, CDR2 FQGNSA. V lost 8 bases and J lost 5, with 15 bases in between. CDR3 residues: CASGLILNYGYTF. Here the CDR3 DNA reads TGTGCCAGCGGACTGATATTGAATTATGGCTACACCTTC.

V gene TRBV18 combines with J gene TRBJ1-2; D gene ambiguous. V was cut by 5 bases and J by 0 bases, with 4 bases left in between. This CDR3 is 12 amino acids long. Germline lookup yields CDR1 KGHSH and CDR2 LQKENI. The CDR3 sequence: CASSMANYGYTF. The CDR3 DNA follows: TGTGCCAGCTCAATGGCTAACTATGGCTACACCTTC.

The V and J genes are TRBV9 and TRBJ1-3; D unresolved. Germline CDR1 is SGDLS and CDR2 is YYNGEE. Trimming shortened V by 0 bases and J by 0 bases, and 10 bases separated the two germline ends. CDR3 length equals 16 residues. CDR3 sequence reads: CASSVGAVLSGNTIYF. The CDR3 coding sequence is TGTGCCAGCAGCGTAGGGGCAGTTCTCTCTGGAAACACCATATATTTT.

This clone is classed as medium-sized. J is TRBJ2-7 and V is TRBV2; 7 nucleotides match TRBD1. The germline V gene has CDR1 SNHLY and CDR2 FYNNEI. CDR3 length: 14 amino acids. The trim removed 3 bases at V and 3 bases at J, leaving 5 bases unmatched. CDR3 sequence: CASSDWDSYYEQYF. CDR3 in DNA: TGTGCCAGCAGTGATTGGGACAGTTACTACGAGCAGTACTTC.

V and J are TRBV4-1 and TRBJ2-1; 7 nucleotides align to TRBD1. Trimming took 1 base from V and 0 from J; bases not matched to a gene: 3. The CDR3 is 16 residues long. Germline V gene sequence: CDR1 MGHRA, CDR2 YSYEKL. The CDR3 bases are TGCGCCAGCAGCCAAGCCCCAGGGGGCTCCTACAATGAGCAGTTCTTC. Amino acids: CASSQAPGGSYNEQFF.

This chain joins TRBV3-1 (or the pseudogene TRBV3-2) and TRBJ2-2; 9 positions match TRBD1. The CDR3 has 15 amino acids. Germline V gene lookup returns CDR1 LGHDT and CDR2 YNNKEL (reference sequence). The V segment lost 6 bases and the J segment 2 bases; nucleotides outside the gene matches: 4. Here the CDR3 reads CASSLGQGNTGELFF. The CDR3 region has the DNA TGTGCCAGCAGTCTGGGACAGGGTAACACCGGGGAGCTGTTTTTT.

The V call is TRBV7-9, the J call TRBJ2-1; tentatively, D is TRBD1 (5 bases). Germline CDR1 is SEHNR and CDR2 is FQNEAQ (reference sequence). The CDR3 has 16 amino acids. V dropped 4 bases and J dropped 5 bases, with 18 bases sitting between them. Written as DNA, the CDR3 is TGTGCCAGCAGCTATAACCCTCGGACACCGAACAATGAGCAGTTCTTC. Translation: CASSYNPRTPNNEQFF.

This rearrangement joins TRBV4-1 to TRBJ1-3, with D tentatively TRBD1 (5 bases). Trimming pared 3 bases from V and 1 base from J, leaving 13 bases between. CDR3 length equals 16 residues. Germline V gives CDR1 MGHRA, CDR2 YSYEKL. CDR3 DNA sequence: TGCGCCAGCAGCCAGGGGACGTTTTTTTCTGGAAACACCATATATTTT. This codes for CASSQGTFFSGNTIYF.

The genes are TRBV6-5 and TRBJ1-1; D might be TRBD1 (5 bases). V lost 5 bases to trimming and J lost 5 bases, with 18 bases between them. The CDR3 consists of 15 residues. From germline, CDR1 is MNHEY and CDR2 SVGAGI. The CDR3 nucleotides read TGTGCCAGCAGTAAGAGAGGGGAATTGTGGACTGAAGCTTTCTTT. Its protein is CASSKRGELWTEAFF.

The genes are TRBV5-1 and TRBJ2-2; maybe TRBD2 (5 bases). CDR3 length: 16 residues. Deletions cut 0 bases from V and 8 bases from J, with 17 bases between. The V gene's germline CDR1 is SGHRS and CDR2 YFSETQ. The CDR3 bases are TGCGCCAGCAGCTTGGCCGGAGGAGCCTTCGCGGGGGAGCTGTTTTTT. Translating gives CASSLAGGAFAGELFF.

J is TRBJ2-7 and V is TRBV25-1, with a tentative D call TRBD2 (7 bases). Germline V lookup: CDR1 MGHDK, CDR2 SYGVNS. CDR3 length equals 11 residues. The V gene lost 6 bases and the J gene lost 11 bases, with 14 bases spanning the gap. The DNA of the CDR3 is TGTGCCAGCAGGGGGGGGCAGGCAGAGTACTTC. Translating it yields CASRGGQAEYF.

This chain uses TRBV9 with TRBJ2-1; TRBD2 is a possible D gene (5 bases). This CDR3 comprises 13 residues. The V gene lost 3 bases and the J gene lost 8 bases, with 12 bases spanning the gap. Looked up from germline, CDR1 is SGDLS and CDR2 is YYNGEE. DNA for the CDR3: TGTGCCAGCAGCGATCTTACGGGGTATGAGCAGTTCTTC. Protein: CASSDLTGYEQFF.

V is TRBV7-8 and J is TRBJ2-6; TRBD1 matches at 8 bases. The trim removed 1 base at V and 3 bases at J, leaving 8 bases unmatched. Per germline, CDR1 SGHVS and CDR2 FQNEAQ. CDR3 length equals 18 residues. This CDR3 is CASSLEARGQGGANVLTF. CDR3 DNA: TGTGCCAGCAGCTTAGAAGCCAGGGGGCAGGGTGGGGCCAACGTCCTGACTTTC.

The gene calls are TRBV10-3 and TRBJ1-5; no clear D gene. This CDR3 region has 15 residues. V was pared by 6 bases and J by 3 bases, with 15 bases between. Germline V gene lookup returns CDR1 ENHRY and CDR2 SYGVKD. CDR3 sequence (DNA): TGTGCCATCAGCGCGGCACCGCAACCCAATCAGCCCCAGCATTTT. It encodes CAISAAPQPNQPQHF.

The chain uses TRBV5-1 and TRBJ1-4; weak D call: TRBD1 (5 bases). V was cut by 0 bases and J by 4 bases, with 10 bases left in between. The CDR3 runs to 15 residues. Germline V gene lookup returns CDR1 SGHRS and CDR2 YFSETQ. The CDR3 region has the DNA TGCGCCAGCAGCTTGGCCCAGACAGTTAATGAAAAACTGTTTTTT. Amino acids: CASSLAQTVNEKLFF. Using reference TRBV5-1 and TRBJ1-4 for the parts outside the CDR3, the full variable domain is KAGVTQTPRYLIKTRGQQVTLSCSPISGHRSVSWYQQTPGQGLQFLFEYFSETQRNKGNFPGRFSGRQFSNSRSEMNVSTLELGDSALYLCASSLAQTVNEKLFFGSGTQLSVL.

The sample holds one count of this clone. The chain couples TRBV9 to TRBJ2-3; 7 bases are shared with TRBD1. The CDR3 is 16 amino acids. The V gene end was trimmed by 3 bases and the J gene end by 4 bases; junction bases not matched to a gene: 11. Germline-derived CDR1 and CDR2 are SGDLS and YYNGEE. Here the CDR3 reads CASSERTGSLADTQYF. The CDR3 DNA reads as TGTGCCAGCAGCGAGCGGACAGGAAGTCTTGCAGATACGCAGTATTTT.

This clone was seen a single time. The chain is built from TRBV4-3 and TRBJ1-2, with D possibly TRBD1 on 6 matching bases. Trimming stripped 4 bases from V and 5 bases from J, with 20 bases between. The CDR3 has 16 residues. CDR1 and CDR2 from the germline V gene are LGHNA and YSLEER. DNA for the CDR3: TGCGCCAGCAGCCGAGTTACAAGGGGGGGAGAGTATGGCTACACCTTC. Its translation: CASSRVTRGGEYGYTF.

The rearrangement links TRBV12-3 or TRBV12-4 to TRBJ2-1; D unresolved. This CDR3 has 11 amino acids. Trimming pared 7 bases from V and 7 bases from J, leaving 8 bases between. The CDR3, as DNA: TGTGCCAGCACCATGGATAATGAGCAGTTCTTC. The encoded protein is CASTMDNEQFF.